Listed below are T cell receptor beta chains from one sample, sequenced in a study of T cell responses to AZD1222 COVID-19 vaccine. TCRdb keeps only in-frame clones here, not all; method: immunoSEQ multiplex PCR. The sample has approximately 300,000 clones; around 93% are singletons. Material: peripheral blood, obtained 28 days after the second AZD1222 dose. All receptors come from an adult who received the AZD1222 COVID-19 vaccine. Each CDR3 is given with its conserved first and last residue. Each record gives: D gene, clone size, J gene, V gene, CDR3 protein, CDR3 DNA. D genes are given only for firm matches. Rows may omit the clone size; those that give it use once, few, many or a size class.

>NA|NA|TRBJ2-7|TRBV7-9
CASSLVGRSYEQYF
TGTGCCAGCAGCTTAGTAGGACGGAGCTACGAGCAGTACTTC
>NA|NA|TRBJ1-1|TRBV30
CAWSVGDTEAFF
TGTGCCTGGAGTGTAGGGGACACTGAAGCTTTCTTT
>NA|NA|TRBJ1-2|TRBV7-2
CASSLEPGSYGYTF
TGTGCCAGCAGCTTAGAGCCAGGTAGCTATGGCTACACCTTC
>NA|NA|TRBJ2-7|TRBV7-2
CASSLGGSEQYF
TGTGCCAGCAGCTTAGGGGGTAGCGAGCAGTACTTC
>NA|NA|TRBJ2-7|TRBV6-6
CASSYVWGDSYEQYF
TGTGCCAGCAGTTACGTGTGGGGAGACTCCTACGAGCAGTACTTC
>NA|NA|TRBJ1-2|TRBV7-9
CASSLAQIKGDGYTF
TGTGCCAGCAGCTTAGCCCAGATAAAGGGGGATGGCTACACCTTC
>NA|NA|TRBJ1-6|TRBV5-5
CASSLFGGINNSPLHF
TGTGCCAGCAGCTTGTTTGGGGGGATCAATAATTCACCCCTCCACTTT
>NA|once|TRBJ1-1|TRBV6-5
CASRQGWGNTEAFF
TGTGCCAGCAGACAGGGCTGGGGGAACACTGAAGCTTTCTTT
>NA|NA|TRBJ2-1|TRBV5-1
CASSVTRNEQFF
TGCGCCAGCAGCGTTACGCGCAATGAGCAGTTCTTC
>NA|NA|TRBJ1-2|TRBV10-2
CASRSGDYGYTF
TGCGCCAGCAGGTCAGGGGACTATGGCTACACCTTC
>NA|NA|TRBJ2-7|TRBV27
CASSLSPIGIYEQYF
TGTGCCAGCAGTTTATCCCCGATCGGGATCTACGAGCAGTACTTC
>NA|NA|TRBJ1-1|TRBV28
CASSLLATEAFF
TGTGCCAGCAGTTTATTGGCCACTGAAGCTTTCTTT
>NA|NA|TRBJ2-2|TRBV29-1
CSVDLGGNTGELFF
TGCAGCGTTGACTTGGGGGGGAACACCGGGGAGCTGTTTTTT
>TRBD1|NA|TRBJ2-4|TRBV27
CASSPDRLAKNIQYF
TGTGCCAGCAGTCCGGACAGGCTAGCCAAAAACATTCAGTACTTC
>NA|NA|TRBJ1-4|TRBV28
CASSLSPGQGREKLFF
TGTGCCAGCAGTTTATCCCCGGGGCAGGGGAGAGAAAAACTGTTTTTT
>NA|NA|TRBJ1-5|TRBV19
CASSIGQGGQPQHF
TGTGCCAGTAGTATAGGCCAGGGAGGTCAGCCCCAGCATTTT
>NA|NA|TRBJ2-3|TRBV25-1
CASSEYRDSTDTQYF
TGTGCCAGCAGTGAATACAGGGACAGCACAGATACGCAGTATTTT
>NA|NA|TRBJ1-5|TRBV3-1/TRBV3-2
CASSHGGDQPQHF
TGTGCCAGCAGCCACGGGGGCGATCAGCCCCAGCATTTT
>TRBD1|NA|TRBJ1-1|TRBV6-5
CASSTTGTENTEAFF
TGTGCCAGCAGTACTACCGGGACAGAGAACACTGAAGCTTTCTTT
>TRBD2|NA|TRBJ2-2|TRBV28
CASSFVGLAGVPGELFF
TGTGCCAGCAGTTTCGTCGGACTAGCGGGAGTCCCCGGGGAGCTGTTTTTT
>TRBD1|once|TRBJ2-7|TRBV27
CASSLSPGQGLSYEQYF
TGTGCCAGCAGTTTATCCCCGGGACAGGGGCTCTCCTACGAGCAGTACTTC
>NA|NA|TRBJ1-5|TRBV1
CTSSQVRAGGVQPQHF
TGCACCAGCAGCCAAGTTCGGGCAGGGGGAGTCCAGCCCCAGCATTTT
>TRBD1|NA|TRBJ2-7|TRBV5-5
CASSLGQGAHEQYF
TGTGCCAGCAGCTTGGGACAGGGGGCCCACGAGCAGTACTTC
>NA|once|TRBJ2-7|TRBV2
CASSDRLYEQYF
TGTGCCAGCAGTGACCGGTTATACGAGCAGTACTTC
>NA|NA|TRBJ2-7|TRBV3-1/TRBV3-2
CASSSLTRPQYF
TGTGCCAGCAGCTCTCTGACTAGACCGCAGTACTTC
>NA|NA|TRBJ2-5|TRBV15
CATSSKTGGETQYF
TGTGCCACCAGCAGCAAGACAGGAGGAGAGACCCAGTACTTC
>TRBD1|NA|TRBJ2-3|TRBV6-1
CASSERGTGRTDTQYF
TGTGCCAGCAGTGAAAGGGGGACAGGGAGGACAGATACGCAGTATTTT
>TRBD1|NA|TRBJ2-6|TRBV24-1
CATSDAPGQGAQGANVLTF
TGTGCCACCAGTGATGCTCCGGGACAGGGGGCGCAAGGGGCCAACGTCCTGACTTTC
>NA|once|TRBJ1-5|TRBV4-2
CASSQGRGFEPQHF
TGTGCCAGCAGCCAAGGCAGGGGCTTTGAGCCCCAGCATTTT
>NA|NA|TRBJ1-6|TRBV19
CASREGLYDNSPLHF
TGTGCCAGTAGGGAGGGGTTATACGATAATTCACCCCTCCACTTT
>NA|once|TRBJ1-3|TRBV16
CASSRNPLGNTIYF
TGTGCCAGCAGCCGCAATCCGCTCGGAAACACCATATATTTT
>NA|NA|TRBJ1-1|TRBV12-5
CASGLVLGTGTMNTEAFF
TGTGCTAGTGGTTTGGTCTTGGGGACGGGTACGATGAACACTGAAGCTTTCTTT
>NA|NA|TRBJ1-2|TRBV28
CASRGQTNYGYTF
TGTGCCAGCAGGGGCCAGACTAACTATGGCTACACCTTC
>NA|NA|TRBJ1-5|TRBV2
CASSEALRGAWGGRNQPQHF
TGTGCCAGCAGTGAAGCGCTTCGAGGGGCTTGGGGCGGGAGAAATCAGCCCCAGCATTTT
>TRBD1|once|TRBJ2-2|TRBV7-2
CASSARQGGSGELFF
TGTGCCAGCAGCGCCCGACAGGGGGGTAGCGGGGAGCTGTTTTTT
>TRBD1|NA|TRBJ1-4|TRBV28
CASRDRIMEKLFF
TGTGCCAGCAGGGACAGGATAATGGAAAAACTGTTTTTT
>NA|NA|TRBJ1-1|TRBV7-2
CASTQDLGDTEAFF
TGTGCCAGCACCCAGGACCTCGGGGACACTGAAGCTTTCTTT
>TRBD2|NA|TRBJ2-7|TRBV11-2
CASSKGLAGYEQYF
TGTGCCAGCAGCAAGGGACTAGCGGGATACGAGCAGTACTTC
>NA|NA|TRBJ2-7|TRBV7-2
CASSKSGGASEQYF
TGTGCCAGCAGCAAAAGCGGCGGGGCAAGCGAGCAGTACTTC
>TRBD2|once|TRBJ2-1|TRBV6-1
CASSVGKLTSGPHNEQFF
TGTGCCAGCAGTGTGGGGAAACTTACTAGCGGGCCTCACAATGAGCAGTTCTTC
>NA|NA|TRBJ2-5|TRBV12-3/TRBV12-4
CASSQGPETQYF
TGTGCCAGCAGTCAGGGACCAGAGACCCAGTACTTC
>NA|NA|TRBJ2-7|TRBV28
CASSLGTLYEQYF
TGTGCCAGCAGTTTAGGGACACTCTACGAGCAGTACTTC
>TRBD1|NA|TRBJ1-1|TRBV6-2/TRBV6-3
CASSYRGLNTEAFF
TGTGCCAGCAGTTACAGGGGGCTGAATACTGAAGCTTTCTTT
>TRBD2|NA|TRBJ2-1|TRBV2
CASRKDGLAGEDEQFF
TGTGCCAGCAGAAAGGATGGACTAGCGGGGGAGGATGAGCAGTTCTTC
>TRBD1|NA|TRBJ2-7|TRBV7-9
CASSLVVTGGSYEQYF
TGTGCCAGCAGCTTAGTCGTGACAGGGGGATCCTACGAGCAGTACTTC
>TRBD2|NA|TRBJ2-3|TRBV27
CASGLVGRDTQYF
TGTGCCAGTGGACTAGTAGGACGGGATACGCAGTATTTT
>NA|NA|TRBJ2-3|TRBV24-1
CATERGYTQYF
TGTGCCACCGAGCGAGGGTATACGCAGTATTTT
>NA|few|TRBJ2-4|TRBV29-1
CSVGSQNIQYF
TGCAGCGTTGGAAGTCAAAACATTCAGTACTTC
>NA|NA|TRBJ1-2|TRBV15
CATSRDLERGYTF
TGTGCCACCAGCAGAGATCTGGAACGCGGCTACACCTTC
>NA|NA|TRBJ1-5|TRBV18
CASSPGVGQPQHF
TGTGCCAGCTCACCGGGGGTCGGCCAGCCCCAGCATTTT
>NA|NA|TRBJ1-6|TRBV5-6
CASSLRGGANSPLHF
TGTGCCAGCAGCTTGAGAGGGGGGGCCAATTCACCCCTCCACTTT
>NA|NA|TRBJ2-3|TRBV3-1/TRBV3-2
CASSSRRQRAITDTQYF
TGTGCCAGCAGCTCCCGCCGCCAGCGGGCGATCACAGATACGCAGTATTTT
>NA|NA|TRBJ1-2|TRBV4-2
CASSQDLKGAGYGYTF
TGTGCCAGCAGCCAAGATCTGAAGGGAGCGGGCTATGGCTACACCTTC